This record looks at one T cell receptor beta chain sequence and its context. Its cognate antigen has yet to be identified. No base qualities exist here, and no much larger clone lies one base off it. Measured from the cysteine to the phenylalanine, the CDR3 is 17 residues long. Only the CDR3 region is kept as DNA, spanning 51 bases read in frame from base 1. Based on the germline V gene (reference sequence), the CDR1 and CDR2 sequences are GTSNPN and SVGIG. V is clipped by 3 bases and J by 0 bases, and the sequence between their germline boundaries is 15 bases long. Libraries were made using the immunoSEQ multiplex PCR assay. The immuneACCESS repertoire file appears here via TCRdb, limited to in-frame rearrangements. These files lack a portion of the clones; in checked studies, under half of the deficit traces to unresolved V genes, and the cause of the others is not known. The sample yields 450,000 to 650,000 clones; 78% were counted once. The ten largest clones add up to about 0.014% of the sample.

These data originate in a study of shared T cell receptors in the human thymus (dated by TCRdb to about 2021). Turning to the overall study: The study examined how the human thymus generates shared, self-reactive T-cell receptor alpha chains.

The data were also submitted as part of a second study, on human thymus T cells. That second report states: Donors were immunologically healthy infants undergoing open corrective cardiac surgery for congenital heart defects in Finland. Thymus tissue was collected as surgical resects that were removed during corrective cardiac surgery. Biased V and J gene segment usage appeared to be present in both thymic and peripheral blood repertoires. The related research found that thymic TCR repertoires overlapped highly between unrelated individuals. The study characterized TCR alpha and beta repertoires from eight infant thymus samples and a few related peripheral blood samples. The infant donors were about 6 to 244 days old, and the cohort included five to seven males and a couple of females. Thymocytes were freed from the tissue by mechanical means and kept at -70 degrees C as pellets of 10-30 million cells. Genomic DNA was extracted from frozen cell pellets with a QIAsymphony instrument. The immunoSEQ multiplex PCR assay was used to amplify the TCRB and TCRAD loci from a standardized quantity of quality-controlled genomic DNA. Amplicons spanned the V(D)J region at a length sufficient to cover the CDR3 and identify V and J genes. The amplicons were sequenced on an Illumina platform via the commercial immunoSEQ service. Primer bias and sequencing errors were corrected using previously described methods, and TCRAD and TCRB definitions followed the IMGT database. The repertoires were analysed using immunoSEQ Analyzer 3.0 and VDJTools for basic statistics, V/J segment usage, diversity estimates, rarefaction and pairwise overlap. Chao1, ChaoE, Efron-Thisted, Shannon and inverse Simpson indices were used to estimate diversity, which was also estimated on datasets down-sampled to the smallest sample. Repertoire overlap was assessed by strict matching of CDR3 nucleotide sequence, V gene and J gene, and clustering was done by Jaccard-based multidimensional scaling. On average, roughly 890,000 unique TCRB clonotypes were obtained from thymus samples, compared with 70,000 to 90,000 from blood samples.

This TCR derives from a boy younger than two with a congenital heart defect. Donor details come from another sample of the same person, matched by shared clones. Recombination joined TRBV30 with TRBJ2-6, and TRBD1 may be the D gene, going by 7 matching bases. Source material: thymocytes. The nucleotides are TGTGCCTGGAGCGGGCGCAGGGGGGACTCTGGGGCCAACGTCCTGACTTTC. Its protein product is CAWSGRRGDSGANVLTF.